This TCR beta chain was profiled in a study of vaccination effects on CD4 cells after COVID-19. Produced via immunoSEQ multiplex PCR; TCRdb's table is partial and in-frame only. The table records some 15,000 clones, approximately 82% of them present only once. Pools of viral peptides were used by the ViraFEST assay to expand antigen-specific CD4+ T cells ahead of sequencing. At the end of over 8 days of culture, CD4+ T cells were isolated. Supplemented with around 9.6 IU/ml IL-2 and 10 ug/ml peptides, about 2 million PBMC per well were kept in culture. A half-medium replacement with IL-2 medium was carried out on days 3 and 7. The V end lost 7 bases, the J end lost 0 bases, and 3 bases lay between the germline ends. This CDR3 has 12 residues. The V gene's germline CDR1 is MNHNS and CDR2 SASEGT. A remark on this clone: Its antigen is not identified.

The sequencing used CD4+ T cells from PBMCs cultured with HCoV-229E spike peptides, collected before COVID-19 vaccination. This sequence was found in a human donor who received a COVID-19 vaccine. J is TRBJ1-4 and V is TRBV6-1; no reliable D call. DNA for the CDR3: TGTGCCAGCACCTCAACTAATGAAAAACTGTTTTTT. Protein sequence: CASTSTNEKLFF.